This T cell receptor (beta chain) was identified in a study of blood T cell repertoires in COVID-19. Whole-study context: Donors in the United States, Italy and Spain gave samples during acute or convalescent COVID-19.

The method was immunoSEQ multiplex PCR; TCRdb's version includes in-frame clones alone and lacks a portion of them. The data contain fewer than 500,000 clones, about nine tenths of them singletons. Germline V CDR1 and CDR2: SGHDN, FVKESK. With 1 base removed from V and 2 bases from J, the gap between germline ends came to 11 bases. The CDR3 is made up of 15 amino acids. The specimen sequenced was PBMCs or T cells enriched from blood (not recorded which). This clonotype was sampled from a woman under 30 who had recovered from COVID-19. The chain joins TRBV14 to TRBJ1-2, with TRBD1 as a possible D gene (6 bases). The CDR3 protein is CASSQGAGVNYGYTF. In DNA, the CDR3 is TGTGCCAGCAGCCAAGGGGCAGGGGTGAACTATGGCTACACCTTC. The entire variable domain, with the rest obtained from reference TRBV14 and TRBJ1-2, is as follows: EAGVTQFPSHSVIEKGQTVTLRCDPISGHDNLYWYRRVMGKEIKFLLHFVKESKQDESGMPNNRFLAERTGGTYSTLKVQPAELEDSGVYFCASSQGAGVNYGYTFGSGTRLTVV.